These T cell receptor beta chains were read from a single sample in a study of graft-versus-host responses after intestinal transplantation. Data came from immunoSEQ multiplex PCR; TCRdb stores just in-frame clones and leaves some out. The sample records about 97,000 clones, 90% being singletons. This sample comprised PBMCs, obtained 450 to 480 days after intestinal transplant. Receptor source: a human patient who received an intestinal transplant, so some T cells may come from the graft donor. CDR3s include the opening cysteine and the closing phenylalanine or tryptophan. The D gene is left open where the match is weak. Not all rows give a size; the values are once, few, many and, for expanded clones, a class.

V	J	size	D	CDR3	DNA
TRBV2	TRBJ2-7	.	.	CASRGDTSYEQYF	TGTGCCAGCAGGGGGGACACCTCCTACGAGCAGTACTTC
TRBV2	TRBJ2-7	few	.	CASSERTTYEQYF	TGTGCCAGCAGTGAACGCACAACCTACGAGCAGTACTTC
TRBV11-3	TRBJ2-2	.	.	CASSLEWSGELFF	TGTGCCAGCAGCTTAGAATGGTCCGGGGAGCTGTTTTTT
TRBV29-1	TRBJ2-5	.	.	CSALPGTTETQYF	TGCAGCGCCCTACCCGGGACAACAGAGACCCAGTACTTC
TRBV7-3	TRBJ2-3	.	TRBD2	CASSSGLAGGTDTQYF	TGTGCCAGCAGCTCTGGACTAGCGGGGGGCACAGATACGCAGTATTTT
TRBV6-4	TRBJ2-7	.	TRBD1	CARGGRTYEQYF	TGTGCCAGAGGGGGCCGAACCTACGAGCAGTACTTC
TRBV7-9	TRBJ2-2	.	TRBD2	CASSSRGGNAGELFF	TGTGCCAGCAGCTCCCGGGGGGGGAATGCCGGGGAGCTGTTTTTT
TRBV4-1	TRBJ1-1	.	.	CASSRPGGQSGTEAFF	TGCGCCAGCAGCCGCCCCGGGGGGCAGAGTGGTACTGAAGCTTTCTTT
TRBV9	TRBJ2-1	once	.	CASSGGADEQFF	TGTGCCAGCAGCGGGGGGGCCGATGAGCAGTTCTTC
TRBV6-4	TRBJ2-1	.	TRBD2	CASSPAGGSYNEQFF	TGTGCCAGCAGTCCGGCGGGGGGTTCCTACAATGAGCAGTTCTTC
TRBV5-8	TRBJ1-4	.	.	CASRQQGNEKLFF	TGTGCCAGCAGGCAACAGGGCAATGAAAAACTGTTTTTT
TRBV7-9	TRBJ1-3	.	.	CASSQPGSSGNTIYF	TGTGCCAGCAGCCAACCAGGGTCATCGGGAAACACCATATATTTT
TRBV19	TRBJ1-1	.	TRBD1	CASSIDRGQMPEAFF	TGTGCCAGTAGTATAGATCGGGGACAGATGCCCGAAGCTTTCTTT
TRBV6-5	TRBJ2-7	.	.	CARGGAYEQYF	TGTGCCAGAGGCGGAGCCTACGAGCAGTACTTC
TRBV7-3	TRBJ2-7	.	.	CASSLRGGGLSYEQYF	TGTGCCAGCAGCTTAAGGGGCGGGGGCCTCTCCTACGAGCAGTACTTC
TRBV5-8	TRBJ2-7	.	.	CASSPTAHEQYF	TGTGCCAGCAGCCCGACAGCCCACGAGCAGTACTTC
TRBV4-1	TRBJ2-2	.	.	CASSQAQRRFGPNTGELFF	TGCGCCAGCAGCCAAGCCCAAAGACGGTTCGGTCCGAACACCGGGGAGCTATTTTTT
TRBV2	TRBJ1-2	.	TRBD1	CASSEMWTGTLYTF	TGTGCCAGCAGTGAAATGTGGACAGGGACCCTCTACACCTTC
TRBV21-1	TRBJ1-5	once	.	CASSPRGIRQPWGQPQHF	TGTGCCAGCAGCCCCAGGGGTATTAGACAGCCGTGGGGTCAGCCCCAGCATTTT
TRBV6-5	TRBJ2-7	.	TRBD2	CASSRRGLESYEQYF	TGTGCCAGCAGTCGGCGGGGACTAGAGTCCTACGAGCAGTACTTC
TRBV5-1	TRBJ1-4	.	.	CASSWGDGTTNEKLFF	TGCGCCAGCAGCTGGGGGGACGGAACAACTAATGAAAAACTGTTTTTT
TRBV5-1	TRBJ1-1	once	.	CASSLYGTEAFF	TGCGCCAGCAGCTTGTACGGCACTGAAGCTTTCTTT
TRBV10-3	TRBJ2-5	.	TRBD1	CAISPGQEGAGWYF	TGTGCCATCAGTCCGGGACAGGAAGGGGCCGGGTGGTACTTC